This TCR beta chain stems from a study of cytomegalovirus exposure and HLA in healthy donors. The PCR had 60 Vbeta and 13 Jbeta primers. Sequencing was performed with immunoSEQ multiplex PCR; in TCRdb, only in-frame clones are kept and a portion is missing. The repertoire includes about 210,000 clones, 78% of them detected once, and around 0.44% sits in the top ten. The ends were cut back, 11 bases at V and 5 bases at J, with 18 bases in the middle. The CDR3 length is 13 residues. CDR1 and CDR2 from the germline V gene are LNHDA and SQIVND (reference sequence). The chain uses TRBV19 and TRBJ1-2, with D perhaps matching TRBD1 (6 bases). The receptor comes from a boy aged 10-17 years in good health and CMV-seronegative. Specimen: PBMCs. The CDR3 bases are TGTGCCGTTAGTTGGACAGCCCCTTATGGCTACACCTTC. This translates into CAVSWTAPYGYTF.